This TCR beta chain was sequenced during a study of early T cells in non-severe SARS-CoV-2 infection. The protocol attached unique molecular identifiers to individual cDNA molecules. TCRdb redid the calling of the 5' RACE reads with MiXCR, one entry per CDR3 protein. The data contain 100,000 to 150,000 distinct CDR3 sequences, about 16% of them singletons. This CDR3 region has 12 residues. V lost 1 base to trimming and J lost 10 bases, with 13 bases between them. Looked up from germline, CDR1 is SQVTM and CDR2 is ANQGSEA. Study-level results: VDJdb-based matching was biased toward anti-spike CD8 responses and missed private and CD4 specificities.

This clonotype was recorded many times. No antigen is known for it. The sequence was obtained from an adult who was a healthcare worker with PCR-confirmed SARS-CoV-2 infection or an uninfected control (not recorded which). What was sequenced was whole blood. This chain links TRBV29-1 with TRBJ1-1; no firm D call. CDR3 loop: CSVEGVVGGAFF. The CDR3, as DNA: TGCAGCGTTGAAGGTGTGGTAGGTGGAGCTTTCTTT. The variable domain in full, with the rest retrieved from reference TRBV29-1 and TRBJ1-1, is SAVISQKPSRDICQRGTSLTIQCQVDSQVTMMFWYRQQPGQSLTLIATANQGSEATYESGFVIDKFPISRPNLTFSTLTVSNMSPEDSSIYLCSVEGVVGGAFFGQGTRLTVV.